Listed below are T cell receptor beta chains from one sample, sequenced in a study of blood T cell repertoires in COVID-19. Clones were sequenced by immunoSEQ multiplex PCR, and TCRdb holds only the in-frame ones, with some missing. In the table there are 110,000 or so clones, 75% to 90% of which are singletons. The sample consisted of peripheral blood. The receptors derive from a woman in her 50s with acute or convalescent COVID-19. CDR3s include the opening cysteine and the closing phenylalanine or tryptophan. The order of the fields is J gene, V gene, CDR3 length, D gene, clone size, CDR3 protein, CDR3 DNA. The D gene is left open where the match is weak. Rows may omit the clone size; those that give it use once, few, many or a size class.

TRBJ2-2 | TRBV18 | 15 | NA | NA | CASSPPEGGKGELFF | TGTGCCAGCTCACCACCGGAAGGGGGAAAAGGGGAGCTGTTTTTT
TRBJ2-2 | TRBV5-6 | 16 | NA | NA | CASSLVASANTGELFF | TGTGCCAGCAGCTTAGTAGCATCCGCGAACACCGGGGAGCTGTTTTTT
TRBJ2-1 | TRBV24-1 | 17 | NA | NA | CATSTPVGTGSYNEQFF | TGTGCCACCAGCACCCCCGTGGGCACGGGATCCTACAATGAGCAGTTCTTC
TRBJ2-7 | TRBV6-6 | 14 | NA | NA | CASSYSEPGYEQYF | TGTGCCAGCAGTTACTCCGAACCCGGCTACGAGCAGTACTTC
TRBJ2-5 | TRBV7-3 | 16 | NA | NA | CASSARAGTSKETQYF | TGTGCCAGCAGCGCAAGAGCCGGGACTTCGAAAGAGACCCAGTACTTC
TRBJ2-2 | TRBV19 | 16 | NA | NA | CASSINLLNTPGELFF | TGTGCCAGTAGTATAAATCTTTTGAACACGCCCGGGGAGCTGTTTTTT
TRBJ1-3 | TRBV28 | 16 | NA | NA | CASRVQGSGPGNTIYF | TGTGCCAGCCGGGTCCAGGGTTCGGGTCCTGGAAACACCATATATTTT
TRBJ1-1 | TRBV7-8 | 13 | NA | NA | CASSSQANTEAFF | TGTGCCAGCAGCTCACAGGCGAACACTGAAGCTTTCTTT
TRBJ2-5 | TRBV18 | 15 | TRBD2 | NA | CASLTLAGGRQTQYF | TGTGCCAGCCTGACACTAGCGGGAGGGCGACAGACCCAGTACTTC
TRBJ2-7 | TRBV19 | 14 | TRBD1 | NA | CASSTWTGDHEQYF | TGTGCCAGTAGTACCTGGACAGGGGACCACGAGCAGTACTTC
TRBJ1-1 | TRBV7-3 | 13 | NA | NA | CASSLSRDTEAFF | TGTGCCAGCAGCTTATCCAGGGACACTGAAGCTTTCTTT
TRBJ1-6 | TRBV9 | 14 | NA | NA | CASSVDPQEVTLHF | TGTGCCAGCAGCGTAGATCCCCAGGAGGTCACCCTCCACTTT
TRBJ2-4 | TRBV6-1 | 16 | NA | once | CASSEGGARAKNIQYF | TGTGCCAGCAGTGAAGGTGGGGCTCGGGCCAAAAACATTCAGTACTTC
TRBJ2-2 | TRBV6-5 | 15 | NA | NA | CASTLSARGTGELFF | TGTGCCAGCACCCTATCGGCTAGAGGCACCGGGGAGCTGTTTTTT
TRBJ2-5 | TRBV5-1 | 18 | TRBD2 | NA | CASSRIEDPSGKQETQYF | TGCGCCAGCAGTCGTATCGAGGACCCTAGCGGGAAACAAGAGACCCAGTACTTC
TRBJ1-1 | TRBV11-2 | 14 | NA | once | CASLQQAMNTEAFF | TGTGCCAGCCTTCAGCAGGCAATGAACACTGAAGCTTTCTTT
TRBJ2-7 | TRBV10-3 | 15 | TRBD1 | NA | CAISESRDSNYEQYF | TGTGCCATCAGTGAATCGAGGGACAGTAACTACGAGCAGTACTTC
TRBJ2-1 | TRBV13 | 16 | TRBD2 | NA | CASSFGGGRMRNEQFF | TGTGCCAGCAGCTTCGGCGGCGGGAGGATGAGGAATGAGCAGTTCTTC
TRBJ2-7 | TRBV5-1 | 15 | NA | NA | CASSYDWTDSYEQYF | TGCGCCAGCAGCTACGATTGGACAGACTCCTACGAGCAGTACTTC
TRBJ1-2 | TRBV10-1 | 13 | NA | NA | CASSESAWYGYTF | TGCGCCAGCAGTGAGTCGGCCTGGTATGGCTACACCTTC
TRBJ2-2 | TRBV13 | 14 | NA | NA | CASSIFANTGELFF | TGTGCCAGCAGCATATTTGCGAACACCGGGGAGCTGTTTTTT
TRBJ1-6 | TRBV14 | 15 | NA | NA | CASSQAGGARSPLHF | TGTGCCAGCAGCCAAGCGGGGGGGGCGCGGTCACCCCTCCACTTT
TRBJ2-1 | TRBV11-2 | 16 | TRBD2 | NA | CASSRRVAGGGDEQFF | TGTGCCAGCAGCCGCCGGGTAGCGGGAGGGGGCGATGAGCAGTTCTTC
TRBJ2-2 | TRBV19 | 15 | TRBD2 | once | CASSFSGGTTGELFF | TGTGCCAGTAGCTTTAGCGGGGGGACCACCGGGGAGCTGTTTTTT
TRBJ1-5 | TRBV5-6 | 15 | TRBD1 | NA | CASSYGTGVNQPQHF | TGTGCCAGCAGCTATGGGACAGGGGTTAATCAGCCCCAGCATTTT
TRBJ2-1 | TRBV6-6 | 12 | NA | NA | CASSLSGNEQFF | TGTGCCAGCAGCCTTAGCGGCAATGAGCAGTTCTTC
TRBJ1-6 | TRBV30 | 14 | NA | NA | CAWRGRSSNSPLHF | TGTGCCTGGAGGGGCAGGTCGAGCAATTCACCCCTCCACTTT
TRBJ2-1 | TRBV10-3 | 15 | TRBD2 | NA | CAISDRSGTYNEQFF | TGTGCCATCAGTGATCGGAGCGGGACCTACAATGAGCAGTTCTTC
TRBJ2-7 | TRBV6-2/TRBV6-3 | 13 | NA | once | CASSYPGTSVLYF | TGTGCCAGCAGTTACCCAGGGACATCAGTGCTGTACTTC
TRBJ2-1 | TRBV4-3 | 17 | NA | NA | CASSQDGAVSSYNEQFF | TGCGCCAGCAGCCAAGATGGGGCAGTGAGCTCCTACAATGAGCAGTTCTTC
TRBJ1-1 | TRBV27 | 14 | NA | NA | CASSPTGSLAEAFF | TGTGCCAGCAGCCCCACAGGGTCCCTGGCTGAAGCTTTCTTT
TRBJ2-1 | TRBV10-3 | 12 | NA | NA | CAIRQGYNEQFF | TGTGCCATCAGACAGGGCTACAATGAGCAGTTCTTC
TRBJ2-7 | TRBV2 | 13 | NA | NA | CAGGRISVYEQYF | TGTGCCGGAGGACGAATTTCAGTTTACGAGCAGTACTTC
TRBJ1-1 | TRBV3-1/TRBV3-2 | 14 | NA | NA | CASSFEERDSEAFF | TGTGCCAGCAGCTTCGAAGAACGGGATAGCGAAGCTTTCTTT
TRBJ1-4 | TRBV11-2 | 15 | NA | once | CASSLDRATNEKLFF | TGTGCCAGCAGCTTAGACCGAGCAACTAATGAAAAACTGTTTTTT
TRBJ2-1 | TRBV7-9 | 14 | NA | NA | CASSLVQSYNEQFF | TGTGCCAGCAGCTTGGTACAGTCCTACAATGAGCAGTTCTTC
TRBJ2-7 | TRBV3-1/TRBV3-2 | 13 | TRBD2 | NA | CASSYTFAGAQYF | TGTGCCAGCAGCTACACTTTTGCGGGAGCGCAGTACTTC
TRBJ1-1 | TRBV28 | 16 | TRBD1 | few | CASRMTGTDWNTEAFF | TGTGCCAGCAGAATGACAGGGACAGACTGGAACACTGAAGCTTTCTTT
TRBJ2-7 | TRBV27 | 13 | NA | few | CASSPYRGYEQYF | TGTGCCAGCAGTCCCTACCGGGGGTACGAGCAGTACTTC
TRBJ1-3 | TRBV11-2 | 14 | NA | NA | CASSLESLGNTIYF | TGTGCCAGCAGCTTAGAATCCCTGGGAAACACCATATATTTT
TRBJ2-1 | TRBV4-1 | 17 | NA | NA | CASSQDRGNGVYNEQFF | TGCGCCAGCAGCCAAGATCGGGGGAACGGGGTCTACAATGAGCAGTTCTTC
TRBJ1-1 | TRBV6-5 | 12 | NA | NA | CASSNAGFEAFF | TGTGCCAGCAGCAACGCAGGATTTGAAGCTTTCTTT
TRBJ1-3 | TRBV7-3 | 14 | NA | NA | CASGGGSPGNTIYF | TGTGCCAGCGGGGGGGGATCTCCTGGAAACACCATATATTTT
TRBJ2-7 | TRBV28 | 13 | NA | NA | CASSETQTYEQYF | TGTGCCAGCAGTGAAACACAAACCTACGAGCAGTACTTC
TRBJ1-2 | TRBV11-2 | 15 | NA | NA | CASSLGWGVNYGYTF | TGTGCCAGCAGCTTAGGGTGGGGAGTAAACTATGGCTACACCTTC
TRBJ1-2 | TRBV19 | 17 | TRBD1 | NA | CASSIEPGSTGVNGYTF | TGTGCCAGTAGTATAGAACCCGGTTCCACAGGGGTAAATGGCTACACCTTC
TRBJ2-3 | TRBV24-1 | 11 | NA | NA | CATRSTDTQYF | TGTGCTACACGCAGCACAGATACGCAGTATTTT
TRBJ2-5 | TRBV19 | 15 | TRBD1 | NA | CASSIVGQGQETQYF | TGTGCCAGTAGTATAGTGGGACAGGGCCAAGAGACCCAGTACTTC
TRBJ2-1 | TRBV28 | 15 | NA | few | CASSSSHTSRREQFF | TGTGCCAGCAGTTCGAGCCACACCTCCCGGAGGGAGCAGTTCTTC
TRBJ1-1 | TRBV12-3/TRBV12-4 | 13 | TRBD1 | NA | CASHPGQGAKAFF | TGTGCCAGTCACCCGGGACAGGGGGCTAAAGCTTTCTTT